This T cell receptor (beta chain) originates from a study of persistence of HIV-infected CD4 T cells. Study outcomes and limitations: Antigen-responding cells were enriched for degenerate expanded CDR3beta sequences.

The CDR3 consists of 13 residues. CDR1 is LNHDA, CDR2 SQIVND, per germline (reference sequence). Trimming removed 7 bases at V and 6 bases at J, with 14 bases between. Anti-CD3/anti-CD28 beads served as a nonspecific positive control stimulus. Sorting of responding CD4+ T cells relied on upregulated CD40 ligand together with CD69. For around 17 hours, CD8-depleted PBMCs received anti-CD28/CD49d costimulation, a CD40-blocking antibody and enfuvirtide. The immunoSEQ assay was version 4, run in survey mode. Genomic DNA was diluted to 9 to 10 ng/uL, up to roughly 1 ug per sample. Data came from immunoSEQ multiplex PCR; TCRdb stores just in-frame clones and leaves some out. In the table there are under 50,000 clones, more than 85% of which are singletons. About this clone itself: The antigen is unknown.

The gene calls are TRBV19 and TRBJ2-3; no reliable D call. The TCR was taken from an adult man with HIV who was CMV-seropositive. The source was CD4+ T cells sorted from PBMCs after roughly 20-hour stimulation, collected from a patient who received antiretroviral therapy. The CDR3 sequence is CASTTSPLDTQYF. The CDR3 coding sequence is TGTGCCAGTACCACGTCCCCATTGGATACGCAGTATTTT.